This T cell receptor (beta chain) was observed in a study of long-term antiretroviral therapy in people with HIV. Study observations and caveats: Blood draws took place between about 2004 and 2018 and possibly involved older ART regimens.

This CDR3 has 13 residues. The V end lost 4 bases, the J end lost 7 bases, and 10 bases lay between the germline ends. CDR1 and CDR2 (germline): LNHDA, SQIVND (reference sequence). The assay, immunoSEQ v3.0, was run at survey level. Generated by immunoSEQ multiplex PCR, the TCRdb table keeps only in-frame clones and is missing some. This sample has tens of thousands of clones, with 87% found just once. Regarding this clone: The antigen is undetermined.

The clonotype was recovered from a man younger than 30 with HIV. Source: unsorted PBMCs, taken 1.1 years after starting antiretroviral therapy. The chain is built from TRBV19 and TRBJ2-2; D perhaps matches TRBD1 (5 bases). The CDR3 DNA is TGTGCCAGTAGTAACAGGCCCGTCGGGGAGCTGTTTTTT. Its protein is CASSNRPVGELFF.